Following are 11 T cell receptor beta chains from one sample sequenced in a study of graft-versus-host responses after intestinal transplantation. Antigens for these TCRs are unknown. Assay: immunoSEQ multiplex PCR; the TCRdb copy retains only in-frame clones and omits some. The repertoire holds roughly 80,000 clones, with around 86% as singletons. Sequencing used unstimulated CD8+ T cells sorted from spleen or lymph node cells, obtained before transplant. These receptors originate from a human donor who was the organ donor for an intestinal transplant.

The V call is TRBV4-1, the J call TRBJ2-5; weak D call: TRBD1 (5 bases). The ends were cut back, 6 bases at V and 2 bases at J, with 19 bases in the middle. This CDR3 region has 16 residues. Germline V CDR1 and CDR2: MGHRA, YSYEKL. CDR3 protein: CASRVSSTGNQETQYF. The CDR3 DNA reads TGCGCCAGCAGAGTTTCGAGTACAGGCAATCAAGAGACCCAGTACTTC.

The chain joins TRBV19 to TRBJ1-1, with TRBD1 as a possible D gene (5 bases). Germline CDR1 is LNHDA and CDR2 is SQIVND (reference sequence). The CDR3 is 18 residues long. The ends were cut back, 5 bases at V and 0 bases at J, with 22 bases in the middle. CDR3 sequence reads: CASSSGTLRFPMNTEAFF. The CDR3 DNA reads as TGTGCCAGTAGTTCCGGGACGTTGAGGTTCCCTATGAACACTGAAGCTTTCTTT.

The chain joins TRBV4-1 to TRBJ1-6; TRBD1 might be the D (5 bases). V was pared by 6 bases and J by 5 bases, with 11 bases between. Germline lookup yields CDR1 MGHRA and CDR2 YSYEKL. This CDR3 has 14 residues. For the CDR3, the DNA is TGCGCCAGCAGTCTTGGACATAATAATTCACCCCTCCACTTT. Encoded protein: CASSLGHNNSPLHF.

This clone was picked up one time. This chain connects TRBV5-6 to TRBJ1-3; D is undetermined. The germline CDR1 and CDR2 sequences are SGHDT and YYEEEE. The V end lost 2 bases, the J end lost 0 bases, and 6 bases lay between the germline ends. CDR3 length: 14 residues. The CDR3 loop reads CASSFKSSGNTIYF. The CDR3 nucleotides read TGTGCCAGCAGCTTTAAGAGCTCTGGAAACACCATATATTTT.

The V call is TRBV4-2, the J call TRBJ1-1; the D is unclear. V lost 7 bases, J lost 4 bases, and 13 bases lay in between. The CDR3 runs to 13 residues. From germline, CDR1 is LGHNA and CDR2 YNFKEQ. The DNA of the CDR3 is TGTGCCAGCAACCTGGAATCCTCCACTGAAGCTTTCTTT. This gives the protein CASNLESSTEAFF.

The rearrangement uses TRBV14 and TRBJ2-7; 9 bases align to TRBD1. This CDR3 contains 16 residues. J was trimmed by 0 bases and V by 3 bases; bases with no gene match: 6. Looked up from germline, CDR1 is SGHDN and CDR2 is FVKESK. The CDR3 loop reads CASSHGQGLVSYEQYF. CDR3 sequence (DNA): TGTGCCAGCAGCCACGGACAGGGGCTCGTCTCCTACGAGCAGTACTTC.

The V gene is TRBV30, the J gene TRBJ2-7; tentatively, D is TRBD1 or TRBD2 (5 bases each). This CDR3 is 14 amino acids long. Trimming left V 1 base short and J 3 bases short, with 13 bases between. From germline, CDR1 is GTSNPN and CDR2 SVGIG (reference sequence). The DNA of the CDR3 is TGTGCCTGGAGTGGGGACCCCCGAAGCTACGAGCAGTACTTC. Translating gives CAWSGDPRSYEQYF.

This chain uses TRBV4-1 with TRBJ2-7, with 9 bases fitting TRBD2. Germline CDR1 MGHRA, CDR2 YSYEKL. The trim removed 3 bases at V and 0 bases at J, leaving 9 bases unmatched. CDR3 length: 17 amino acids. Written as DNA, the CDR3 is TGCGCCAGCAGCCAGGGTCCGATAGCGGGGGACTCCTACGAGCAGTACTTC. Its protein product is CASSQGPIAGDSYEQYF.

The rearrangement uses TRBV27 and TRBJ2-7; 9 positions agree with TRBD1. CDR3 length: 15 residues. Unmatched junction bases numbered 6, after V lost 4 bases and J lost 2 bases. Germline values: CDR1 MNHEY, CDR2 SMNVEV (reference sequence). The CDR3 here is CASSSPGQGTYEQYF. CDR3 nucleotide sequence: TGTGCCAGCAGTTCCCCCGGACAGGGGACCTACGAGCAGTACTTC.

The rearrangement uses TRBV18 and TRBJ1-1; no reliable D call. V was trimmed by 2 bases and J by 1 base, leaving 8 bases between them. The germline CDR1 and CDR2 sequences are KGHSH and LQKENI. The CDR3 covers 14 residues. CDR3 in amino acids: CASSPGNPNTEAFF. The CDR3 nucleotides read TGTGCCAGCTCACCAGGGAACCCGAACACTGAAGCTTTCTTT. Filled out from reference TRBV18 and TRBJ1-1, the complete variable domain reads NAGVMQNPRHLVRRRGQEARLRCSPMKGHSHVYWYRQLPEEGLKFMVYLQKENIIDESGMPKERFSAEFPKEGPSILRIQQVVRGDSAAYFCASSPGNPNTEAFFGQGTRLTVV.

With regard to this clone: One end of the junction is discordant with germline, which a read error may explain. CDR3 DNA sequence: TGTGCCACCCACGCCGCCGGGACTATTGACACCGGGAAGCTGTTTTTT. It encodes CATHAAGTIDTGKLFF. The rearrangement links TRBV10-3 to TRBJ2-2; 7 positions match TRBD2. Germline V gene lookup returns CDR1 ENHRY and CDR2 SYGVKD. This CDR3 is 16 amino acids long.